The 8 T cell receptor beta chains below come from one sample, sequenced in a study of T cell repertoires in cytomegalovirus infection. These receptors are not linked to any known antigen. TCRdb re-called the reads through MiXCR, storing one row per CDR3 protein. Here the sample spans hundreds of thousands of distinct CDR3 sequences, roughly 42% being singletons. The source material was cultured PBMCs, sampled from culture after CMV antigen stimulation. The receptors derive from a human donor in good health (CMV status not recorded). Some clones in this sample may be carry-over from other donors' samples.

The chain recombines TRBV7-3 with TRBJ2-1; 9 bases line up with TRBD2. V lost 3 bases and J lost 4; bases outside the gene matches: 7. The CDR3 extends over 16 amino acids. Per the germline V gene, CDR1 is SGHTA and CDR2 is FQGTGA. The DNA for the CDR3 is TGTGCCAGCAGCTTGCTAGCGGGAAACCGATACAATGAGCAGTTCTTC. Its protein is CASSLLAGNRYNEQFF.

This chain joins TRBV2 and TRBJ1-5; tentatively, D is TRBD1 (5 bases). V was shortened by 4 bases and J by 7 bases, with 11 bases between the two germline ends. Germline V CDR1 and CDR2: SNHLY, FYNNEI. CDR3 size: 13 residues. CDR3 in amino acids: CASSGGGEQPQHF. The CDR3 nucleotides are TGTGCCAGCAGTGGTGGGGGTGAACAGCCCCAGCATTTT.

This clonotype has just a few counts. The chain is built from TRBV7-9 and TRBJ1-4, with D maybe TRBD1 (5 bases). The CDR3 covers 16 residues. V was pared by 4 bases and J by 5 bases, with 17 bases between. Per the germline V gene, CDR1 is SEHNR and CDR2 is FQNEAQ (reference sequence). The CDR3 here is CASSSGRLARNEKLFF. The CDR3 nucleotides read TGTGCCAGCAGCTCGGGACGTTTGGCTCGGAATGAAAAACTGTTTTTT.

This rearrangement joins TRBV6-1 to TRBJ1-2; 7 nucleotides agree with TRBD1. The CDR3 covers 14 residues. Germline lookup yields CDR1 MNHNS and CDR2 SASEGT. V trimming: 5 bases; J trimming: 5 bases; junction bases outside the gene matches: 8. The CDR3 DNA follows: TGTGCCAGCAGTAGAGGGGGACAGACGTATGGCTACACCTTC. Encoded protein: CASSRGGQTYGYTF.

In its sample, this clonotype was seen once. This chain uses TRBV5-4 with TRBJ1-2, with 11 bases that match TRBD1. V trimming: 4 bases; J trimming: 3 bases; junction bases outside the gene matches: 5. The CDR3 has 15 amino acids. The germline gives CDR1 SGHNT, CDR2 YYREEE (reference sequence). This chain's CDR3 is CASSLGQGVDYGYTF. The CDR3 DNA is TGTGCCAGCAGCCTGGGACAGGGGGTAGACTATGGCTACACCTTC.

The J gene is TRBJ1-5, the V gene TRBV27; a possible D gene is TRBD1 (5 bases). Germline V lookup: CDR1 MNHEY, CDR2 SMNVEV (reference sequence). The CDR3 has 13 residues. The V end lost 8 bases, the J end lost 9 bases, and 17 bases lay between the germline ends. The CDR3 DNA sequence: TGTGCCAGCGGGGCTTCTGGAAGGGGGCCCCAGCATTTT. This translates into CASGASGRGPQHF.

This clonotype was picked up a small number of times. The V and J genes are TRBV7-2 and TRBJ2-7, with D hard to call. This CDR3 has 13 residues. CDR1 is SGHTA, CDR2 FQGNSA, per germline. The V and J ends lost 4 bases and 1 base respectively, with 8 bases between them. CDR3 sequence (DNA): TGTGCCAGCAGCTCCAGTGGTTCCTACGAGCAGTACTTC. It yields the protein CASSSSGSYEQYF.

Here the CDR3 reads CASSPPTTGAADGQYF. The CDR3 DNA sequence: TGTGCCAGCTCACCACCTACGACAGGAGCCGCGGATGGGCAGTACTTC. The rearrangement joins TRBV18 to TRBJ2-7, with D possibly being TRBD1 (6 bases). CDR1 is KGHSH, CDR2 LQKENI, per germline. There are 16 residues in the CDR3. Deletions cut 0 bases from V and 9 bases from J, with 21 bases between.